This paragraph covers one T cell receptor (beta chain) sequence. Genomic DNA provided the template from which TCR beta VDJ and CDR3 profiles were obtained. TCRdb used MiXCR to reprocess the reads, holding one entry per CDR3 protein. The table shows about 200,000 distinct CDR3 sequences, with about 60% occurring only once. Trimming took off 1 base at V and 5 bases at J, with 5 bases between the two ends. The CDR3 sequence is 11 residues long. Germline assignment: CDR1 DFQATT and CDR2 SNEGSKA (reference sequence). The sequenced patients had an expansion of CD8+CD57+ cells seen by flow cytometry. These data originate in a study of CD8+CD57+ T cells in acquired aplastic anemia. Study-level background: Sorted CD4+ and CD8+ cells gave a mean 3.2 ug DNA, range roughly 0.19 to 27.4 ug.

The V gene is TRBV20-1, the J gene TRBJ1-1; D unresolved. This TCR derives from a human donor with aplastic anemia. Sequencing was carried out using sorted CD4+, CD8+, or CD8+CD57+ T cells (not recorded which) from PBMCs. This CDR3 is CSARGPTEAFF. In nucleotides, the CDR3 is TGCAGTGCTAGAGGGCCAACTGAAGCTTTCTTT.